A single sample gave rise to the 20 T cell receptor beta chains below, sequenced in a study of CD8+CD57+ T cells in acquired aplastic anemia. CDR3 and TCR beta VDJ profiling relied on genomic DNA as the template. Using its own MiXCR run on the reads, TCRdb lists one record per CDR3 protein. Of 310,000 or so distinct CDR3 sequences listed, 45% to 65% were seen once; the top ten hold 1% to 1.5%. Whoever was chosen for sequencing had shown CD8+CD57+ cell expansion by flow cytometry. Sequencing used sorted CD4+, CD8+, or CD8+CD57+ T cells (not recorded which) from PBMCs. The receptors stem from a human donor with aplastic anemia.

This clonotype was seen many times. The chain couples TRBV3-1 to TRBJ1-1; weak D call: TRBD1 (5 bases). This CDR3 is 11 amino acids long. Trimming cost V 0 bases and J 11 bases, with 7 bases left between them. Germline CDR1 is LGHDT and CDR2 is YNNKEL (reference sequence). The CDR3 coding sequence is TGTGCCAGCAGCCAAGACAGGGTTGCTTTCTTT. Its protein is CASSQDRVAFF.

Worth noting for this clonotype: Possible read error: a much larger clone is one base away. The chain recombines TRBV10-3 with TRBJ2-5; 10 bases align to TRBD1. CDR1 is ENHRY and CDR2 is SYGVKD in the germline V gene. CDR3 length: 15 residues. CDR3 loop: CASSLDRGTQEIQYF. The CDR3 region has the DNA TGTGCCAGCAGTTTGGACAGGGGGACTCAAGAGATCCAGTACTTC.

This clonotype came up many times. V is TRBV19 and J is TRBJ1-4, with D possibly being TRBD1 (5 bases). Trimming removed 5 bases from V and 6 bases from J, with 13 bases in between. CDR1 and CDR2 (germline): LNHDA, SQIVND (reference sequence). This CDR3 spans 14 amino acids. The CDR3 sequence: CASSRRGADEKLFF. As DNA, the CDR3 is TGTGCCAGTAGTCGGAGGGGAGCGGATGAAAAACTGTTTTTT.

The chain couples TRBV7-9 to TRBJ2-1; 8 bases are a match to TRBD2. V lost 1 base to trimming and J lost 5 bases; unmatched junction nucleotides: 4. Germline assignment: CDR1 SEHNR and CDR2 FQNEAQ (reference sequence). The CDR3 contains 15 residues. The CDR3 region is CASSLDGGGHNEQFF. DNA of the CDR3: TGTGCCAGCAGCTTAGATGGCGGGGGGCACAATGAGCAGTTCTTC.

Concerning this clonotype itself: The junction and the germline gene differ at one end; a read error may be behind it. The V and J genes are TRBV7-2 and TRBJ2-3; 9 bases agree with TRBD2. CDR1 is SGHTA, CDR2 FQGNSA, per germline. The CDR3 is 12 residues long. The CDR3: CATGTSKDTQYF. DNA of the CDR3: TGTGCCACCGGGACTAGCAAAGATACGCAGTATTTT.

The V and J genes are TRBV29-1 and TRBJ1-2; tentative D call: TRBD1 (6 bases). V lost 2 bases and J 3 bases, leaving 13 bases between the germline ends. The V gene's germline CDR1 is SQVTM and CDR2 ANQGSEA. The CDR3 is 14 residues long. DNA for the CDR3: TGCAGCGTTGAAAGGGCAGGGGTGGACTATGGCTACACCTTC. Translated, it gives CSVERAGVDYGYTF.

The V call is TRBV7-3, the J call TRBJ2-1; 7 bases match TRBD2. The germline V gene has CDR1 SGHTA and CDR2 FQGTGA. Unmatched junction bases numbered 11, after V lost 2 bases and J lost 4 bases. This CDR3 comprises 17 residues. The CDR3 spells CASSLARRGSRYNEQFF. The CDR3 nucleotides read TGTGCCAGCAGCTTAGCACGCCGCGGGAGTAGATACAATGAGCAGTTCTTC.

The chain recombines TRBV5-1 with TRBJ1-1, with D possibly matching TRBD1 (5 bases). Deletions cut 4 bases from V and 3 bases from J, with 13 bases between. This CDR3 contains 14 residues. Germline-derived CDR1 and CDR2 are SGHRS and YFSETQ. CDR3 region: CASSRGGLDTEAFF. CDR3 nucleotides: TGCGCCAGCAGCCGGGGGGGTTTGGACACTGAAGCTTTCTTT. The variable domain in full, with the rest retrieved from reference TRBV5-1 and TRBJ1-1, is KAGVTQTPRYLIKTRGQQVTLSCSPISGHRSVSWYQQTPGQGLQFLFEYFSETQRNKGNFPGRFSGRQFSNSRSEMNVSTLELGDSALYLCASSRGGLDTEAFFGQGTRLTVV.

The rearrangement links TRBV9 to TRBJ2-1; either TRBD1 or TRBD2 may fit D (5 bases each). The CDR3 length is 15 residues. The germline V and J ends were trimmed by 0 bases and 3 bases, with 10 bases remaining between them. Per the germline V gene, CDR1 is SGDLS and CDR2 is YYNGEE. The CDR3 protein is CASSVVPGSYNEQFF. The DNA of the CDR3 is TGTGCCAGCAGCGTAGTTCCAGGGAGCTACAATGAGCAGTTCTTC. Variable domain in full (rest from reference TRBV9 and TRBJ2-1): DSGVTQTPKHLITATGQRVTLRCSPRSGDLSVYWYQQSLDQGLQFLIQYYNGEERAKGNILERFSAQQFPDLHSELNLSSLELGDSALYFCASSVVPGSYNEQFFGPGTRLTVL.

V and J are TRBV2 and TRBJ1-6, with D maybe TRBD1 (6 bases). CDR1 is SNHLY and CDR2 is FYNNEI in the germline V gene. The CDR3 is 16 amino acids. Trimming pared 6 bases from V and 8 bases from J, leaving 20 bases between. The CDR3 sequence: CASSDEGGGEYSPLHF. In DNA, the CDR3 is TGTGCCAGCAGCGACGAGGGGGGGGGGGAATATTCACCCCTCCACTTT.

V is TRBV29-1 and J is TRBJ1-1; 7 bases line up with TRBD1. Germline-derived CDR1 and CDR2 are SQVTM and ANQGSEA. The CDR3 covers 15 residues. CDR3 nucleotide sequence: TGCAGATTGACAGGGCAGGGGATTGATGTCACTGAAGCTTTCTTT. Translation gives CRLTGQGIDVTEAFF. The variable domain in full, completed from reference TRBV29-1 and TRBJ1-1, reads SAVISQKPSRDICQRGTSLTIQCQVDSQVTMMFWYRQQPGQSLTLIATANQGSEATYESGFVIDKFPISRPNLTFSTLTVSNMSPEDSSIYLCRLTGQGIDVTEAFFGQGTRLTVV.

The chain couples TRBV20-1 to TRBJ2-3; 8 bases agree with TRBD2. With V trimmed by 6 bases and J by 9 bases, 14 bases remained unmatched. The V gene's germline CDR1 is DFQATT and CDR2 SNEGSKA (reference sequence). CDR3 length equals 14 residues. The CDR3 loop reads CSAARDQIAGTQYF. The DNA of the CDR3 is TGCAGTGCCGCGAGAGACCAAATAGCGGGGACGCAGTATTTT.

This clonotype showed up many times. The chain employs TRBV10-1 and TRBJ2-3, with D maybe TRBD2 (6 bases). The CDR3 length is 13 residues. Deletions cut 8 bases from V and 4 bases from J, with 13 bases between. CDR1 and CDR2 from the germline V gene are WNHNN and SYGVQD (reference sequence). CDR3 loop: CASALSGSDTQYF. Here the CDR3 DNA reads TGCGCCAGCGCGCTTAGCGGATCAGATACGCAGTATTTT.

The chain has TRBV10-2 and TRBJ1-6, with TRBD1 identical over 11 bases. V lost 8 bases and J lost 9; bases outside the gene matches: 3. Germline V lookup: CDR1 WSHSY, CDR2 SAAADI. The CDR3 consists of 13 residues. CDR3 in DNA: TGCGCCAGCCTGGGACAGGGGGGTTCACCCCTCCACTTT. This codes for CASLGQGGSPLHF.

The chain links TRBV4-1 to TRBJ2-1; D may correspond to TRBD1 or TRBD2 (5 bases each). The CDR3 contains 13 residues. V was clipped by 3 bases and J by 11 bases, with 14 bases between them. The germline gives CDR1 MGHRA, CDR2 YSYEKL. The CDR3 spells CASSHLNGDQQFF. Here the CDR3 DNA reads TGCGCCAGCAGCCACCTAAACGGGGACCAGCAGTTCTTC.

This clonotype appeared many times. This CDR3 is CSAMGQGAAVTGELFF. The DNA of the CDR3 is TGCAGTGCTATGGGACAGGGGGCCGCGGTAACCGGGGAGCTGTTTTTT. V usage is TRBV20-1 and J usage is TRBJ2-2, with TRBD1 matching 12 bases. V gave up 4 bases and J gave up 5 bases; unmatched junction bases: 8. In germline, CDR1 is DFQATT, CDR2 SNEGSKA (reference sequence). CDR3 size: 16 residues.

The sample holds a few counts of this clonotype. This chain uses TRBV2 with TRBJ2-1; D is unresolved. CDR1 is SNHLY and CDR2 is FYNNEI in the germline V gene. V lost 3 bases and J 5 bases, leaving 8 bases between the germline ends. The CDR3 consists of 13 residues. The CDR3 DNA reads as TGTGCCAGCAGTGATTGGGTCCACAATGAGCAGTTCTTC. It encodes CASSDWVHNEQFF.

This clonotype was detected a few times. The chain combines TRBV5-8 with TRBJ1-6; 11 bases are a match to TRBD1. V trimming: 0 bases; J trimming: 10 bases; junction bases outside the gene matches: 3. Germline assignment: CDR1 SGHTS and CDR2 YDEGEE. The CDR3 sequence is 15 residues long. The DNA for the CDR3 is TGTGCCAGCAGCTTGGCTGGACAGGGGGCCTCACCCCTCCACTTT. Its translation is CASSLAGQGASPLHF.

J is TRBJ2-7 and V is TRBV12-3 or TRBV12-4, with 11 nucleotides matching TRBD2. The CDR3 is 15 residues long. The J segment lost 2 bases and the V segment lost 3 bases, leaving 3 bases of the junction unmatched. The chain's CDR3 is CASSFLAGGPYEQYF. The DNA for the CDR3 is TGTGCCAGCAGTTTCTTAGCGGGAGGGCCCTACGAGCAGTACTTC.

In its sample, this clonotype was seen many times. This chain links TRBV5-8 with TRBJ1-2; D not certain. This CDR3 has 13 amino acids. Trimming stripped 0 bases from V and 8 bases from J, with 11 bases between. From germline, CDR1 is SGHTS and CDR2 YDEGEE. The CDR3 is CASSLDEGMGYTF. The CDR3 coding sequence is TGTGCCAGCAGCTTGGACGAGGGTATGGGCTACACCTTC.